These T cell receptor beta chains were read from a single sample in a study of immune characteristics of hereditary and idiopathic chronic pancreatitis. Data came from immunoSEQ multiplex PCR; TCRdb stores just in-frame clones and leaves some out. The table records 11,000 to 15,000 clones, less than 85% of them present only once. The sample consisted of pancreas tissue with hereditary chronic pancreatitis. The receptor set was obtained from a human donor with chronic pancreatitis. The CDR3 runs from the conserved cysteine through the conserved F or W. Fields, in order: clone size, D gene, V gene, J gene, CDR3 protein, CDR3 DNA. D genes are given only for firm matches. Clone size appears in some rows only: once, few, many, or a class for an expanded clone.

>once|NA|TRBV18|TRBJ1-5
CASSPTQGLQPQHF
TGTGCCAGCTCCCCAACACAGGGTCTCCAGCCCCAGCATTTT
>NA|NA|TRBV5-6|TRBJ2-7
CASSLRLSSYEQYF
TGTGCCAGCAGCTTGAGGCTCAGCTCCTACGAGCAGTACTTC
>NA|TRBD2|TRBV24-1|TRBJ2-7
CATVGGRTHEQYF
TGTGCTACGGTCGGGGGGAGGACCCACGAGCAGTACTTC
>NA|NA|TRBV5-1|TRBJ2-7
CASSLAVSYEQYF
TGCGCCAGCAGCTTGGCGGTATCCTACGAGCAGTACTTC
>NA|TRBD1|TRBV27|TRBJ1-2
CASRSGTGSYTF
TGTGCCAGCAGATCCGGGACAGGTTCCTACACCTTC
>NA|NA|TRBV5-1|TRBJ2-1
CASSVYNEQFF
TGCGCCAGCAGTGTGTACAATGAGCAGTTCTTC
>NA|TRBD2|TRBV7-3|TRBJ2-1
CASSFGTTGDEQFF
TGTGCCAGCAGCTTCGGGACTACCGGCGATGAGCAGTTCTTC
>NA|TRBD1|TRBV6-6|TRBJ1-3
CASSYQTGGTGNTIYF
TGTGCCAGCAGCTACCAGACAGGGGGCACTGGAAACACCATATATTTT
>NA|TRBD1|TRBV18|TRBJ2-7
CASSPGTGAYEQYF
TGTGCCAGCTCACCCGGGACAGGGGCCTACGAGCAGTACTTC
>few|NA|TRBV16|TRBJ1-5
CASTSRGDSNQPQHF
TGTGCCAGCACCTCGAGGGGAGATAGCAATCAGCCCCAGCATTTT
>few|NA|TRBV6-4|TRBJ2-2
CASSYTRNTGELFF
TGTGCCAGCAGCTATACTAGGAACACCGGGGAGCTGTTTTTT
>NA|NA|TRBV10-1|TRBJ2-1
CASSELEDFLNEQFF
TGCGCCAGCAGTGAGCTGGAGGATTTCCTCAATGAGCAGTTCTTC
>NA|NA|TRBV9|TRBJ2-1
CASSVLGFYNEQFF
TGTGCCAGCAGCGTACTCGGCTTCTACAATGAGCAGTTCTTC
>NA|NA|TRBV29-1|TRBJ2-4
CSVEDLAKNIQYF
TGCAGCGTTGAAGATTTAGCCAAAAACATTCAGTACTTC
>few|NA|TRBV12-3/TRBV12-4|TRBJ2-1
CASNYFLGNEQFF
TGTGCCAGCAATTATTTCTTGGGCAATGAGCAGTTCTTC
>NA|NA|TRBV2|TRBJ2-1
CASSDQGFGEQFF
TGTGCCAGCAGTGATCAGGGTTTCGGGGAGCAGTTCTTC
>NA|TRBD2|TRBV28|TRBJ2-1
CASSLPSGSGSNDEQFF
TGTGCCAGCAGTTTACCTAGCGGGAGCGGGAGTAACGATGAGCAGTTCTTC
>NA|NA|TRBV7-3|TRBJ1-4
CASSLTPTTNEKLFF
TGTGCCAGCAGCTTAACGCCAACAACTAATGAAAAACTGTTTTTT
>medium-sized|TRBD2|TRBV9|TRBJ2-7
CASNSRGESYEQYF
TGTGCCAGCAATTCCCGGGGGGAGAGCTACGAGCAGTACTTC
>NA|NA|TRBV9|TRBJ1-2
CASSTPTTGADYGYTF
TGTGCCAGCAGCACCCCCACAACGGGCGCGGACTATGGCTACACCTTC
>few|NA|TRBV6-6|TRBJ1-5
CASSYFRGQGNQPQHF
TGTGCCAGCAGTTACTTTCGCGGCCAGGGCAATCAGCCCCAGCATTTT
>NA|NA|TRBV12-3/TRBV12-4|TRBJ2-7
CASSYTNSYEQYF
TGTGCCAGCAGTTACACCAATTCCTACGAGCAGTACTTC
>NA|TRBD2|TRBV7-7|TRBJ2-7
CASSSGTSAIHEQYF
TGTGCTAGCAGCTCCGGGACTAGCGCAATCCACGAGCAGTACTTC
>NA|TRBD2|TRBV19|TRBJ2-3
CASSTSGSTDTQYF
TGTGCCAGTAGTACTAGCGGGAGCACAGATACGCAGTATTTT
>medium-sized|TRBD2|TRBV20-1|TRBJ2-1
CSASGLAGVMNEQFF
TGCAGTGCGAGTGGACTAGCGGGAGTGATGAATGAGCAGTTCTTC
>NA|TRBD2|TRBV28|TRBJ2-1
CASIAAGSYNEQFF
TGTGCCAGCATCGCAGCGGGGTCCTACAATGAGCAGTTCTTC
>NA|TRBD2|TRBV5-1|TRBJ2-3
CASSLGLAGERTDTQYF
TGCGCCAGCAGCTTGGGACTAGCGGGAGAGCGCACAGATACGCAGTATTTT
>NA|NA|TRBV28|TRBJ1-5
CASSLIWASQLSNQPQHF
TGTGCCAGCAGTTTAATCTGGGCTTCCCAGCTTAGCAATCAGCCCCAGCATTTT
>NA|TRBD2|TRBV28|TRBJ2-5
CASSRAGAAGRAQYF
TGTGCCAGCAGCCGTGCGGGAGCGGCCGGTAGGGCCCAGTACTTC
>NA|TRBD1|TRBV24-1|TRBJ2-1
CATSRTGSYNEQFF
TGTGCCACCTCGCGGACAGGGAGTTACAATGAGCAGTTCTTC
>NA|NA|TRBV18|TRBJ2-4
CASSPNSGKNIQYF
TGTGCCAGCTCACCAAATAGCGGCAAAAACATTCAGTACTTC
>NA|TRBD1|TRBV16|TRBJ2-5
CASSQDRGETQYF
TGTGCCAGCAGCCAAGACAGGGGGGAGACCCAGTACTTC
>NA|NA|TRBV2|TRBJ1-5
CASRGQQGQPQHF
TGTGCCAGCAGAGGACAGCAGGGTCAGCCCCAGCATTTT
>NA|TRBD2|TRBV6-4|TRBJ2-3
CASSLAGGPGDTQYF
TGTGCCAGCAGTCTAGCGGGAGGGCCGGGAGATACGCAGTATTTT
>NA|NA|TRBV7-9|TRBJ2-2
CASSFPGELFF
TGTGCCAGCAGCTTTCCCGGGGAGCTGTTTTTT
>NA|NA|TRBV30|TRBJ2-7
CAWSVQREVGEQYF
TGTGCCTGGAGTGTTCAGAGGGAGGTAGGGGAGCAGTACTTC
>NA|TRBD1|TRBV19|TRBJ2-1
CASSEDRLGSYNEQFF
TGTGCCAGTAGTGAGGACAGGTTAGGCTCCTACAATGAGCAGTTCTTC
>NA|NA|TRBV3-1/TRBV3-2|TRBJ2-3
CASSQEGAYTDTQYF
TGTGCCAGCAGCCAAGAAGGGGCCTACACAGATACGCAGTATTTT
>NA|NA|TRBV2|TRBJ2-7
CASSVDVGAGFSYEQYF
TGTGCCAGCAGTGTGGATGTGGGGGCTGGGTTTTCCTACGAGCAGTACTTC
>NA|NA|TRBV19|TRBJ2-7
CASSISRGYEQYF
TGTGCCAGTAGTATATCCAGGGGCTACGAGCAGTACTTC
>NA|NA|TRBV3-1/TRBV3-2|TRBJ2-5
CASSQDSAQETQYF
TGTGCCAGCAGCCAAGATAGCGCACAAGAGACCCAGTACTTC
>NA|NA|TRBV28|TRBJ1-1
CASSSPVDTEAFF
TGTGCCAGCAGTTCCCCAGTTGACACTGAAGCTTTCTTT
>NA|TRBD1|TRBV24-1|TRBJ2-5
CATSDFPGTGGAETQYF
TGTGCCACCAGTGATTTTCCTGGGACAGGGGGCGCCGAGACCCAGTACTTC